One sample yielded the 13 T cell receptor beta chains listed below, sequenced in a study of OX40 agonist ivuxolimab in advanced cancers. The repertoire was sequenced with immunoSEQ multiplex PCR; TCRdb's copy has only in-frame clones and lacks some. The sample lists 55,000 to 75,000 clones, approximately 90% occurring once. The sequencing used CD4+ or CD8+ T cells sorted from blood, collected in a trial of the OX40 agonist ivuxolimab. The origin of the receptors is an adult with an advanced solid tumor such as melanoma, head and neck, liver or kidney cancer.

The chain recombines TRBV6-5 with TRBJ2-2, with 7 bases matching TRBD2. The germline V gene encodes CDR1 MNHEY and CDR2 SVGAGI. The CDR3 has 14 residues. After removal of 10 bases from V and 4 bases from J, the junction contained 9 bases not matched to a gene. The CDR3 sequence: CAISKSGTTGELFF. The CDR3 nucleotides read TGTGCCATTTCAAAAAGCGGGACCACCGGGGAGCTGTTTTTT.

CDR3 bases: TGTGCCAGCAGTGGGGGGGGTGACAGGGCAATTACCTACGAGCAGTACTTC. Encoded protein: CASSGGGDRAITYEQYF. The V call is TRBV6-1, the J call TRBJ2-7; possibly TRBD1 or TRBD2 for D (7 bases each). CDR1 is MNHNS and CDR2 is SASEGT in the germline V gene. The V and J ends lost 4 bases and 2 bases respectively, with 21 bases between them. The CDR3 loop spans 17 amino acids.

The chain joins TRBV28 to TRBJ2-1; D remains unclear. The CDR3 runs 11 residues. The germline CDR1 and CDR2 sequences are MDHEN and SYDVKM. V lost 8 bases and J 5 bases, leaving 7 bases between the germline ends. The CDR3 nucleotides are TGTGCCAGCCAGCGTAACAATGAGCAGTTCTTC. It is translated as CASQRNNEQFF.

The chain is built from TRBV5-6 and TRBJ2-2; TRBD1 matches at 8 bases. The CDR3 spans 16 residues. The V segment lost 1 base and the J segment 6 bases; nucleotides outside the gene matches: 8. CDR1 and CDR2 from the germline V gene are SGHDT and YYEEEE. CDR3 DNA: TGTGCCAGCAGCTTGAGGACAGGGATGACGCCCGGGGAGCTGTTTTTT. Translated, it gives CASSLRTGMTPGELFF.

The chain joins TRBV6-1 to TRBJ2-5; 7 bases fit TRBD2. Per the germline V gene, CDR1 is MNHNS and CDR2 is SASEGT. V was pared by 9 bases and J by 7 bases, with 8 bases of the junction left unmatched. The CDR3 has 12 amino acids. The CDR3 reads CASGGGSGTQYF. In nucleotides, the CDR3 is TGTGCCAGTGGGGGGGGGTCAGGGACCCAGTACTTC.

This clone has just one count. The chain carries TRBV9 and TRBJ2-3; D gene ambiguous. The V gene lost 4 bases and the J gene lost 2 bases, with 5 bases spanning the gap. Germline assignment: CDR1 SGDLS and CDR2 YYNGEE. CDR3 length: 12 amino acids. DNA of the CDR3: TGTGCCAGCAGCCTTACCACAGATACGCAGTATTTT. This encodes CASSLTTDTQYF.

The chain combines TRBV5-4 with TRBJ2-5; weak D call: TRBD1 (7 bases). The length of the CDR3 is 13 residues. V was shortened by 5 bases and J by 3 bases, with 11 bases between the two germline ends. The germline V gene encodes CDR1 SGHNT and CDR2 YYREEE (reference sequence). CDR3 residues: CASREGTEETQYF. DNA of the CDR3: TGTGCCAGCAGGGAGGGGACAGAAGAGACCCAGTACTTC.

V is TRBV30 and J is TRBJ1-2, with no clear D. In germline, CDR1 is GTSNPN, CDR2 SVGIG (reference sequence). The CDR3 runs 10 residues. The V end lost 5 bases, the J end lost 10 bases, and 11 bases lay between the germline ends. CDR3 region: CAWGIGDYTF. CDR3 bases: TGTGCCTGGGGTATCGGGGACTACACCTTC.

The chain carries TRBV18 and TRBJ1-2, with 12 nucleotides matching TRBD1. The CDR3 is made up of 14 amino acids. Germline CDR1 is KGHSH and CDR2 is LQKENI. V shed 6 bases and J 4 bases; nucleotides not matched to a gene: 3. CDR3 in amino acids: CASSGTGGSYGYTF. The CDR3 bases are TGTGCCAGCTCCGGGACAGGGGGCTCCTATGGCTACACCTTC.

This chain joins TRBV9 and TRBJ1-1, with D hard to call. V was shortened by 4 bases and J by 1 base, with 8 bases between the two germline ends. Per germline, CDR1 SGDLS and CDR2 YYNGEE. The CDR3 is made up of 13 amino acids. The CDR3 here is CASSPSKNTEAFF. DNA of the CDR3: TGTGCCAGCAGCCCCAGCAAGAACACTGAAGCTTTCTTT. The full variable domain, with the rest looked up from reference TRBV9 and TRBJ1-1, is DSGVTQTPKHLITATGQRVTLRCSPRSGDLSVYWYQQSLDQGLQFLIQYYNGEERAKGNILERFSAQQFPDLHSELNLSSLELGDSALYFCASSPSKNTEAFFGQGTRLTVV.

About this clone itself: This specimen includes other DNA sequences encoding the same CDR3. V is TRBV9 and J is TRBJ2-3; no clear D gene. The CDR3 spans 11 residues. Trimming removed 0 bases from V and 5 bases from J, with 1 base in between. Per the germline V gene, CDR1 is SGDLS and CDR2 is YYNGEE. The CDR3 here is CASSVGDTQYF. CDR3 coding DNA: TGTGCCAGCAGCGTAGGAGATACGCAGTATTTT.

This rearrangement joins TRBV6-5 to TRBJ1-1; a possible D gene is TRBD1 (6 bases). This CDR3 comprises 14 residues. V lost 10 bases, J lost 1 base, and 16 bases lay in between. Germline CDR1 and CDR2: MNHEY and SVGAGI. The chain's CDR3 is CAKGTLIGNTEAFF. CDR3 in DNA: TGTGCCAAGGGGACACTGATTGGGAACACTGAAGCTTTCTTT.

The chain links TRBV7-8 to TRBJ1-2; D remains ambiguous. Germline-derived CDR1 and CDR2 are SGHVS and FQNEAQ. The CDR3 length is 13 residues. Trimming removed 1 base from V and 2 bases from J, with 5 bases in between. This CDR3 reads CASSLDSNYGYTF. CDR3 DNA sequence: TGTGCCAGCAGCTTAGATTCCAACTATGGCTACACCTTC.